Listed here are 21 T cell receptor beta chains from one sample, sequenced in a study of shared clonotypes between healthy human individuals. Measured with immunoSEQ multiplex PCR; TCRdb has only the in-frame clones, and not every one. Of more than 1,200,000 clones in the sample, about 98.5% were seen once. Sample: naive CD4+ T cells sorted from blood. The subset is: CD45RA+ positively selected. All receptors derive from a man aged 25 to 40 in good health.

The rearrangement uses TRBV7-8 and TRBJ2-2, with 9 bases matching TRBD1. CDR1 and CDR2 (germline): SGHVS, FQNEAQ. The CDR3 totals 15 residues. The junction had 3 bases not matched to a gene; V was cut back by 1 base and J by 6 bases. CDR3 protein: CASSLVDRGSGELFF. The CDR3 bases are TGTGCCAGCAGCTTAGTGGACAGGGGTTCCGGGGAGCTGTTTTTT.

The CDR3 DNA reads as TGTGCCAGCAGATCGAAAGCGAACACCGGGGAGCTGTTTTTT. Its protein product is CASRSKANTGELFF. This chain links TRBV28 with TRBJ2-2; D is undetermined. CDR3 length: 14 residues. Trimming took 6 bases from V and 0 from J, leaving 8 bases between them. Looked up from germline, CDR1 is MDHEN and CDR2 is SYDVKM.

V usage is TRBV11-2 and J usage is TRBJ2-7; TRBD2 aligns across 9 bases. The CDR3 is 15 residues long. Per germline, CDR1 SGHAT and CDR2 FQNNGV. V shed 0 bases and J 2 bases; nucleotides not matched to a gene: 2. The CDR3 region has the DNA TGTGCCAGCAGCTTAGATAGCGGGAGCCCCTACGAGCAGTACTTC. This codes for CASSLDSGSPYEQYF.

This clone was detected only once. The rearrangement links TRBV27 to TRBJ1-2; D might be TRBD1 (5 bases). The V gene lost 5 bases and the J gene lost 8 bases, with 21 bases spanning the gap. Germline V gene data show CDR1 as MNHEY and CDR2 as SMNVEV (reference sequence). The CDR3 is made up of 15 amino acids. CDR3 DNA: TGTGCCAGCAGTCCGCACCGGACGGGACTTGGGGGCTACACCTTC. Amino acid sequence: CASSPHRTGLGGYTF.

V is TRBV7-9 and J is TRBJ2-3, with 8 bases lining up with TRBD2. CDR1 and CDR2 from the germline V gene are SEHNR and FQNEAQ (reference sequence). The junction had 3 bases not matched to a gene; V was cut back by 5 bases and J by 5 bases. The CDR3 sequence is 13 residues long. CDR3 protein: CASSPGGRDTQYF. As DNA, the CDR3 is TGTGCCAGCAGCCCGGGGGGGAGAGATACGCAGTATTTT.

This chain connects TRBV19 to TRBJ1-1; D is uncertain. Trimming took off 3 bases at V and 0 bases at J, with 8 bases between the two ends. The CDR3 is 14 amino acids. The germline V gene encodes CDR1 LNHDA and CDR2 SQIVND (reference sequence). CDR3 bases: TGTGCCAGTAGTATCCAAATCATGAACACTGAAGCTTTCTTT. It is translated as CASSIQIMNTEAFF.

This clone occurred once. The chain combines TRBV4-3 with TRBJ2-1; maybe TRBD2 (6 bases). Trimming removed 1 base from V and 8 bases from J, with 15 bases in between. The V gene's germline CDR1 is LGHNA and CDR2 YSLEER. The CDR3 sequence is 15 residues long. CDR3 DNA sequence: TGCGCCAGCAGCCAAGGTTTTGACCAGCGGGATGAGCAGTTCTTC. Protein sequence: CASSQGFDQRDEQFF.

The chain combines TRBV5-4 with TRBJ2-1; the match to TRBD2 covers 7 bases. CDR1 SGHNT and CDR2 YYREEE come from the germline V gene (reference sequence). V shed 1 base, J shed 7 bases, and the junction held 8 bases outside the gene matches. The CDR3 is 15 residues long. This CDR3 reads CASSLLREVGNEQFF. CDR3 nucleotide sequence: TGTGCCAGCAGCTTGCTCCGGGAGGTGGGTAATGAGCAGTTCTTC.

This clone was seen only once. The chain combines TRBV10-2 with TRBJ2-7, with 7 bases identical to TRBD2. Germline V lookup: CDR1 WSHSY, CDR2 SAAADI. This CDR3 contains 14 residues. The J segment lost 1 base and the V segment lost 7 bases, leaving 7 bases of the junction unmatched. The CDR3 spells CASTPVGGSYEQYF. For the CDR3, the DNA is TGCGCCAGCACGCCGGTCGGGGGGTCCTACGAGCAGTACTTC.

The chain has TRBV29-1 and TRBJ2-4, with D possibly called TRBD1 or TRBD2 (5 bases each). V was trimmed by 4 bases and J by 7 bases, leaving 14 bases between them. The length of the CDR3 is 13 residues. Germline CDR1 SQVTM, CDR2 ANQGSEA. CDR3 bases: TGCAGCGTTGGTTTAGGCGAGGGGAACATTCAGTACTTC. Amino acid sequence: CSVGLGEGNIQYF.

V usage is TRBV11-1 and J usage is TRBJ2-2, with a tentative D call TRBD2 (6 bases). CDR1 and CDR2 from the germline V gene are SGHAT and FQDESV (reference sequence). The length of the CDR3 is 14 residues. The germline V and J ends were trimmed by 5 bases and 6 bases, with 13 bases remaining between them. The CDR3 reads CASSVDYPSGELFF. In DNA, the CDR3 is TGTGCCAGCAGCGTGGACTACCCGTCCGGGGAGCTGTTTTTT.

J is TRBJ1-1 and V is TRBV18; D is possibly TRBD1 (6 bases). Germline CDR1 is KGHSH and CDR2 is LQKENI. The CDR3 is 15 residues long. The ends were cut back, 3 bases at V and 1 base at J, with 12 bases in the middle. The CDR3 protein is CASSPGRGENTEAFF. DNA of the CDR3: TGTGCCAGCTCACCGGGGAGGGGGGAGAACACTGAAGCTTTCTTT.

The chain recombines TRBV5-1 with TRBJ2-3, with D perhaps assigned TRBD1 or TRBD2 (5 bases each). With 4 bases removed from V and 0 bases from J, the gap between germline ends came to 18 bases. The CDR3 extends over 17 amino acids. From germline, CDR1 is SGHRS and CDR2 YFSETQ. CDR3: CASSPGTKSSSTDTQYF. For the CDR3, the DNA is TGCGCCAGCAGCCCCGGGACCAAAAGTTCTAGCACAGATACGCAGTATTTT.

This chain uses TRBV30 with TRBJ2-1; no reliable D call. Per the germline V gene, CDR1 is GTSNPN and CDR2 is SVGIG (reference sequence). V lost 3 bases and J 6 bases, leaving 12 bases between the germline ends. CDR3 length equals 13 residues. The CDR3 loop is CAWRLKVGNEQFF. The CDR3 DNA sequence: TGTGCCTGGAGGCTAAAGGTCGGCAATGAGCAGTTCTTC.

This chain connects TRBV19 to TRBJ2-2, with 10 bases matching TRBD2. CDR3 length: 15 residues. Germline CDR1 reads LNHDA; CDR2 reads SQIVND (reference sequence). The V and J ends lost 4 bases and 6 bases, in that order; junction bases with no gene match: 5. DNA of the CDR3: TGTGCCAGTAGTACCTGGACTAGCGGACCCGGGGAGCTGTTTTTT. Translated: CASSTWTSGPGELFF.

The chain couples TRBV7-7 to TRBJ2-5; D remains unclear. This CDR3 contains 12 residues. Trimming took off 5 bases at V and 5 bases at J, with 9 bases between the two ends. Germline V gives CDR1 SSHAT, CDR2 FNYEAQ (reference sequence). As DNA, the CDR3 is TGTGCCAGCAGCGCTATTGGTGAGACCCAGTACTTC. Its protein is CASSAIGETQYF.

The V call is TRBV19, the J call TRBJ1-2, with D possibly TRBD1 on 5 matching bases. The germline V gene has CDR1 LNHDA and CDR2 SQIVND (reference sequence). The length of the CDR3 is 15 residues. The V and J ends lost 4 bases and 6 bases respectively, with 18 bases between them. The CDR3 is CASSKLGPNIHGYTF. For the CDR3, the DNA is TGTGCCAGTAGTAAGCTGGGACCCAATATACATGGCTACACCTTC.

This clone was counted once. The gene calls are TRBV5-4 and TRBJ2-7; TRBD2 matches at 10 bases. V was clipped by 2 bases and J by 6 bases; unmatched bases: 11. Germline CDR1 is SGHNT and CDR2 is YYREEE (reference sequence). CDR3 length: 16 amino acids. The CDR3 loop is CASSLKAGGPLREQYF. In DNA, the CDR3 is TGTGCCAGCAGCTTAAAAGCGGGAGGGCCCCTACGCGAGCAGTACTTC.

V is TRBV14 and J is TRBJ2-2; D possibly matches TRBD1 or TRBD2 (5 bases each). Per the germline V gene, CDR1 is SGHDN and CDR2 is FVKESK. V was clipped by 1 base and J by 4 bases, with 10 bases between them. This CDR3 is 15 amino acids long. The CDR3 nucleotides are TGTGCCAGCAGCCAAGTAAGGGGACCCACCGGGGAGCTGTTTTTT. This gives the protein CASSQVRGPTGELFF.

This rearrangement joins TRBV5-8 to TRBJ2-7; D might be TRBD1 (5 bases). The CDR3 loop spans 16 amino acids. Germline-derived CDR1 and CDR2 are SGHTS and YDEGEE. With 4 bases removed from V and 2 bases from J, the gap between germline ends came to 19 bases. The CDR3 spells CASSPRARGDPYEQYF. CDR3 in DNA: TGTGCCAGCAGCCCCAGGGCGCGCGGAGATCCCTACGAGCAGTACTTC.

The V call is TRBV5-1, the J call TRBJ2-1; D may be TRBD2 (5 bases). Germline V gives CDR1 SGHRS, CDR2 YFSETQ. The CDR3 is 13 residues long. V was cut by 4 bases and J by 6 bases, with 11 bases left in between. The CDR3 coding sequence is TGCGCCAGCAGCCTCCTAGCTATCAATGAGCAGTTCTTC. It yields the protein CASSLLAINEQFF. The full variable domain, in which reference TRBV5-1 and TRBJ2-1 provide the parts outside the CDR3, is KAGVTQTPRYLIKTRGQQVTLSCSPISGHRSVSWYQQTPGQGLQFLFEYFSETQRNKGNFPGRFSGRQFSNSRSEMNVSTLELGDSALYLCASSLLAINEQFFGPGTRLTVL.